This T cell receptor (beta chain) comes out of a study of T-cell reconstitution after alpha-beta-depleted transplantation in children. This clonotype was seen a few times. The TCRbeta library incorporated unique molecular identifiers. TCRdb recomputed calls from the PCR reads with MiXCR, one row per CDR3 protein. The table lists 400,000 to 500,000 distinct CDR3 sequences, roughly 10% of them singletons, with 4.5% to 6% in the top ten. Specimen: PBMCs from the stem cell graft donor, collected from the stem cell graft. This clonotype originated in a human donor who donated a stem cell graft to a child with acute myeloid leukemia.

CDR3 sequence reads: CASSFGGLESETQYF. The CDR3 DNA follows: TGTGCCAGCAGTTTCGGGGGGCTTGAATCAGAGACCCAGTACTTC. The chain is built from TRBV12-3 or TRBV12-4 and TRBJ2-5, with D perhaps matching TRBD2 (7 bases). Trimming removed 3 bases at V and 4 bases at J, with 15 bases between. There are 15 residues in the CDR3.